This TCR beta chain was observed in a study of Ad26.COV2.S vaccination and SARS-CoV-2 variants. Treatment meaning: some 19 received Ad26.COV2.S at low or high dose, single or two shots; 5 received placebo; per-sample allocation not given. After the first vaccine or placebo injection, samples were drawn on day 63. The ends were cut back, 3 bases at V and 4 bases at J, with 16 bases in the middle. This CDR3 region has 15 residues. CDR1 is SGHRS, CDR2 YFSETQ, per germline. A single count supports this clone. Profiled with immunoSEQ multiplex PCR; TCRdb holds only in-frame clones, not every one. The sample contains about 410,000 clones, approximately 90% of which appear only once.

The sequence was collected from a person aged 18-65 years who received the Ad26.COV2.S COVID-19 vaccine or a placebo. The V call is TRBV5-1, the J call TRBJ1-2; D might be TRBD1 (6 bases). Here the sequenced sample was peripheral blood, taken in a trial of Ad26.COV2.S vaccine versus placebo. CDR3 loop: CASSSSGGAVYGYTF. In DNA, the CDR3 is TGCGCCAGCAGCTCCTCCGGGGGGGCAGTCTATGGCTACACCTTC.